A selection of T cell receptor beta chains follows, all from one sample in a study of blood T cell repertoires in COVID-19. Produced via immunoSEQ multiplex PCR; TCRdb's table is partial and in-frame only. The sample shows 200,000 to 300,000 clones, roughly 86% of them seen only once. Material: peripheral blood. The receptors stem from a woman aged 70-85 years with active or convalescent COVID-19. The CDR3 runs from the conserved cysteine through the conserved F or W. Fields, in order: D gene, V gene, CDR3 protein. The D gene is left open where the match is weak.

NA | TRBV11-2 | CASSPKAYTRGTEAFF
TRBD1 | TRBV6-5 | CASSRDRGNYGYTF
TRBD2 | TRBV7-2 | CASSLRLGGGYNEQFF
NA | TRBV5-4 | CASSLVGNRQGGGYTF
NA | TRBV7-2 | CASSRGSAGDGNTIYF
NA | TRBV12-3/TRBV12-4 | CASTHQTTDGYTF
TRBD1 | TRBV19 | CATGTGGDEQYF
TRBD1 | TRBV6-5 | CASRWTGNYGYTF
NA | TRBV12-3/TRBV12-4 | CASSLGFQRPQHF
TRBD2 | TRBV7-2 | CASSETSLGTDTQYF
TRBD1 | TRBV11-2 | CASSFQGAGQYF
NA | TRBV10-1 | CASSIDRNTGELFF
NA | TRBV5-8 | CASSSLSAGGEKLFF
NA | TRBV6-5 | CASSMGLRYEQYF
NA | TRBV7-9 | CASSPDYGYTF
NA | TRBV4-2 | CASSPTVATQTYEQYF
NA | TRBV24-1 | CATSPAAGGGYGYTF
NA | TRBV25-1 | CASSEGGAGEKLFF
TRBD1 | TRBV5-1 | CASSLGQGTINSPLHF
NA | TRBV4-1 | CASSQDRGGSGNTIYF
NA | TRBV4-2 | CASSLRQATNTGELFF
NA | TRBV7-9 | CASSISISGNTIYF
NA | TRBV4-3 | CASSQYYGGPLGETQYF
TRBD1 | TRBV7-6 | CASSLGTGSLSNYGYTF
TRBD1 | TRBV6-5 | CASSYQGAAAKNIQYF
NA | TRBV19 | CASSPTGTKETQYF
NA | TRBV19 | CASIPPGRGNQPQHF
NA | TRBV15 | CATSRELRATNEKLFF
NA | TRBV27 | CASSTGTTNEKLFF